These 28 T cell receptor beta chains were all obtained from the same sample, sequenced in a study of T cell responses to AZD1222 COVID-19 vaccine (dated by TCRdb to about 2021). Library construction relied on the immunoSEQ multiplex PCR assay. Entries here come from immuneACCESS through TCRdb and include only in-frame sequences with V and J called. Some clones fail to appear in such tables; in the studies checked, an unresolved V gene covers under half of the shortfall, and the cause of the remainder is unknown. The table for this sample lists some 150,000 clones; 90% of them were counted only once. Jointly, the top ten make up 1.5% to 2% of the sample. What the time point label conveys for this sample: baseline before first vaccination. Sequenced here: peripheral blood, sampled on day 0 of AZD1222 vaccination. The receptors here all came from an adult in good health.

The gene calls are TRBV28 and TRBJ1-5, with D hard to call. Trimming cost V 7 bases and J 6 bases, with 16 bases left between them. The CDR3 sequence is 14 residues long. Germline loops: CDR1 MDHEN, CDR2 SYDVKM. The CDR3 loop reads CASKNLAVSQPQHF. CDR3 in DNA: TGTGCCAGCAAGAACTTGGCGGTGTCTCAGCCCCAGCATTTT. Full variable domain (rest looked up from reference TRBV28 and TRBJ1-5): DVKVTQSSRYLVKRTGEKVFLECVQDMDHENMFWYRQDPGLGLRLIYFSYDVKMKEKGDIPEGYSVSREKKERFSLILESASTNQTSMYLCASKNLAVSQPQHFGDGTRLSIL.

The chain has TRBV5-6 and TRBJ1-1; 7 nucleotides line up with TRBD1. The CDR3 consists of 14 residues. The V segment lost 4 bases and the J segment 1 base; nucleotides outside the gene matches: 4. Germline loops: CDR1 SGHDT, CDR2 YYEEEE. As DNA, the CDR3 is TGTGCCAGCAGCCCCGACAGGGCGAACACTGAAGCTTTCTTT. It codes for CASSPDRANTEAFF.

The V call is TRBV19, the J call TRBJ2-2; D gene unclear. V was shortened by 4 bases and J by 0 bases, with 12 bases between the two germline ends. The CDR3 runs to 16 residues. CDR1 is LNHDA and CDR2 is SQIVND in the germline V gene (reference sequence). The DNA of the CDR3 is TGTGCCAGTAGTAGCCTGACTGATACGAACACCGGGGAGCTGTTTTTT. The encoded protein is CASSSLTDTNTGELFF.

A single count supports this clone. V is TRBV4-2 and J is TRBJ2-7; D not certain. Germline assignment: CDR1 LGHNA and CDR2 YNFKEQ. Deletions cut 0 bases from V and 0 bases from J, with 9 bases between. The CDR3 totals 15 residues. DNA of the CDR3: TGTGCCAGCAGCCAAGACAGAACCCCCTCCTACGAGCAGTACTTC. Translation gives CASSQDRTPSYEQYF.

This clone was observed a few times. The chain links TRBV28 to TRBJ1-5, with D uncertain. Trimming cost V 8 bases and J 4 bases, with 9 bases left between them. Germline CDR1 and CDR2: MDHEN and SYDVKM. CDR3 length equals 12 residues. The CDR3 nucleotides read TGTGCCAGCGGCCAGCTGAATCAGCCCCAGCATTTT. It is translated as CASGQLNQPQHF.

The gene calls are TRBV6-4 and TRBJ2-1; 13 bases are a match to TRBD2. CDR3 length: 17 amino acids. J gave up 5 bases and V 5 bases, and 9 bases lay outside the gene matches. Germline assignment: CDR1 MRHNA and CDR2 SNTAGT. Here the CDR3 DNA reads TGTGCCAGCAGTCCCTACCCCGGACTAGCGGGAGACAATGAGCAGTTCTTC. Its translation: CASSPYPGLAGDNEQFF.

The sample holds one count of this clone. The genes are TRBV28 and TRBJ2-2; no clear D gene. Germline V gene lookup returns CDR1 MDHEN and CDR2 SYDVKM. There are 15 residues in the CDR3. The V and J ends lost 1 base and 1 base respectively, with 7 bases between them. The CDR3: CASSLSQENTGELFF. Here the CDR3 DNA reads TGTGCCAGCAGTTTATCGCAGGAGAACACCGGGGAGCTGTTTTTT.

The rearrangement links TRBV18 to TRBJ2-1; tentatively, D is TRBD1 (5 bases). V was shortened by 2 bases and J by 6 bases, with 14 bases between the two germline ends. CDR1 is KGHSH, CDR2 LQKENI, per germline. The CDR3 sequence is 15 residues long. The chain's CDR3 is CASSPFRVGGNEQFF. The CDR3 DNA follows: TGTGCCAGCTCACCATTCAGGGTAGGCGGCAATGAGCAGTTCTTC. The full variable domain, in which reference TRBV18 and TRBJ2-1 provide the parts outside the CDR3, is NAGVMQNPRHLVRRRGQEARLRCSPMKGHSHVYWYRQLPEEGLKFMVYLQKENIIDESGMPKERFSAEFPKEGPSILRIQQVVRGDSAAYFCASSPFRVGGNEQFFGPGTRLTVL.

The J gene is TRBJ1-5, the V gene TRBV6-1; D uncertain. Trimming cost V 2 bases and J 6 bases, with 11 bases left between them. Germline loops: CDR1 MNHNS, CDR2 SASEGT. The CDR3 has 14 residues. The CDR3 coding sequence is TGTGCCAGCAGTGAAAACCCGCGGATTCAGCCCCAGCATTTT. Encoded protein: CASSENPRIQPQHF.

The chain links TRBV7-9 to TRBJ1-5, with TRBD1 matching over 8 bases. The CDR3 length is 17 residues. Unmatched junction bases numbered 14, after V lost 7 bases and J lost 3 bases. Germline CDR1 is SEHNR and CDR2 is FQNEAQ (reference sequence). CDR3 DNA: TGTGCCAGCACCCAATCCTCAGGGGGCCGGGTCAATCAGCCCCAGCATTTT. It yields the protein CASTQSSGGRVNQPQHF.

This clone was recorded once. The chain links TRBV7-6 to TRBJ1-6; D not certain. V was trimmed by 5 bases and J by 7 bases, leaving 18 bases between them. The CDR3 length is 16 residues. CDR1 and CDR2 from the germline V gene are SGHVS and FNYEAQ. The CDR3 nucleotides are TGTGCCAGCAGCCCTAGAGCCGGGAGATTGAATTCACCCCTCCACTTT. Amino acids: CASSPRAGRLNSPLHF.

Here the CDR3 reads CASSHTRQGTDTQYF. As DNA, the CDR3 is TGCGCCAGCAGCCATACACGACAGGGCACAGATACGCAGTATTTT. The V gene is TRBV4-1, the J gene TRBJ2-3; a weak D match, TRBD1 (6 bases). The germline CDR1 and CDR2 sequences are MGHRA and YSYEKL. V was shortened by 3 bases and J by 1 base, with 11 bases between the two germline ends. CDR3 length: 15 residues.

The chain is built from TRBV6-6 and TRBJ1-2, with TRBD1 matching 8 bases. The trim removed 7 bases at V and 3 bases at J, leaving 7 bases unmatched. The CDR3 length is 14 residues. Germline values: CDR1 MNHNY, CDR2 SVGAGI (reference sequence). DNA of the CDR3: TGTGCCAGCATGTTGGAGGACAGGGACTATGGCTACACCTTC. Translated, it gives CASMLEDRDYGYTF.

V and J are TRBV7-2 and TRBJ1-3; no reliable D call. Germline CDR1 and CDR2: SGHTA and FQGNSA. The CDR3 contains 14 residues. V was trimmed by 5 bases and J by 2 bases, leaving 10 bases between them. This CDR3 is CASSTWTAGNTIYF. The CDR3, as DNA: TGTGCCAGCAGCACTTGGACGGCTGGAAACACCATATATTTT.

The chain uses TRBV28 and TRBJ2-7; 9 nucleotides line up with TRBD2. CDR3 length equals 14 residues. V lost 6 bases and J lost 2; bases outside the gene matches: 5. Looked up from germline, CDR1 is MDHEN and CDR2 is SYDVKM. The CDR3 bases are TGTGCCAGCAGCGTAGCGGGAGCGACCTACGAGCAGTACTTC. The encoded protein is CASSVAGATYEQYF.

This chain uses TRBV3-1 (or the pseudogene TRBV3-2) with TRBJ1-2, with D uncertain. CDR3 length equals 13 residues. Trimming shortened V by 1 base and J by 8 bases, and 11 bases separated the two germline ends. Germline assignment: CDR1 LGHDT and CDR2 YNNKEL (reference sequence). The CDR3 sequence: CASSQGGPGGYTF. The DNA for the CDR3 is TGTGCCAGCAGCCAAGGAGGGCCCGGAGGCTACACCTTC.

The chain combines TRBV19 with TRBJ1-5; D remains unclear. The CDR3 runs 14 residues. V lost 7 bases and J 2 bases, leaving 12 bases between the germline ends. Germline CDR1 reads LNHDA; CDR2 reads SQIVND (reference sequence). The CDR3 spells CASNRGEGNQPQHF. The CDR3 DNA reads TGTGCCAGTAATCGGGGTGAGGGCAATCAGCCCCAGCATTTT.

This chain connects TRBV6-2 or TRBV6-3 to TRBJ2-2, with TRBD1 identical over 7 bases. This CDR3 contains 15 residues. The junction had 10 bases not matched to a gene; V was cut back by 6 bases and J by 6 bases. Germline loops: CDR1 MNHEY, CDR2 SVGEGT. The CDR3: CASSRRGPGAGELFF. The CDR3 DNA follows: TGTGCCAGCAGCAGAAGGGGGCCGGGCGCCGGGGAGCTGTTTTTT.

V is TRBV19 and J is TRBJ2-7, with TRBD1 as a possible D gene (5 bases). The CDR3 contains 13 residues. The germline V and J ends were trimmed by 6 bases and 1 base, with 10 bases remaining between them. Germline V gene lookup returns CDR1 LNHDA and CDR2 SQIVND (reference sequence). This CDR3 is CASSYRHSYEQYF. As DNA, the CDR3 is TGTGCCAGTAGCTACAGGCATTCCTACGAGCAGTACTTC.

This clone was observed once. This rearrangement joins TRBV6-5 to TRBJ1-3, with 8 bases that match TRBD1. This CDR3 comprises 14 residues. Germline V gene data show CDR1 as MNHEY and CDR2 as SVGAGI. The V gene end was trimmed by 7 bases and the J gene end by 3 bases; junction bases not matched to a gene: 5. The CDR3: CASIDRGGGNTIYF. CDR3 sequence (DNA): TGTGCCAGCATAGACAGGGGTGGTGGAAACACCATATATTTT.

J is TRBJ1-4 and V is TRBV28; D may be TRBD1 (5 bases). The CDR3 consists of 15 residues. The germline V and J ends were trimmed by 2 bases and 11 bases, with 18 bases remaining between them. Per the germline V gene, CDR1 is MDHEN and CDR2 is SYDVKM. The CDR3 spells CASSLIMGEDGKLFF. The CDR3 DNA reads TGTGCCAGCAGTTTAATTATGGGGGAGGATGGGAAACTGTTTTTT.

DNA of the CDR3: TGTGCCAGCCGTGGGGGGACTGGGAACGAAAAACTGTTTTTT. It codes for CASRGGTGNEKLFF. The gene calls are TRBV28 and TRBJ1-4, with D perhaps TRBD1 (5 bases). CDR1 and CDR2 from the germline V gene are MDHEN and SYDVKM. The ends were cut back, 8 bases at V and 8 bases at J, with 18 bases in the middle. The CDR3 contains 14 residues.

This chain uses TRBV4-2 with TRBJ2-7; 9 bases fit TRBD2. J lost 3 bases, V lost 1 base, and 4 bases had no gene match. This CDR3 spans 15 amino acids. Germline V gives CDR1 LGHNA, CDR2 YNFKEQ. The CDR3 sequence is CASSQGLADYYEQYF. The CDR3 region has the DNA TGTGCCAGCAGCCAAGGACTAGCGGACTACTACGAGCAGTACTTC.

In nucleotides, the CDR3 is TGTGCCAGCAGTTCCCCCGAGGGTGGCAATCAGCCCCAGCATTTT. Translating gives CASSSPEGGNQPQHF. V gene TRBV28 combines with J gene TRBJ1-5, with D uncertain. CDR1 is MDHEN and CDR2 is SYDVKM in the germline V gene. Trimming stripped 4 bases from V and 2 bases from J, with 12 bases between. This CDR3 is built from 15 residues.

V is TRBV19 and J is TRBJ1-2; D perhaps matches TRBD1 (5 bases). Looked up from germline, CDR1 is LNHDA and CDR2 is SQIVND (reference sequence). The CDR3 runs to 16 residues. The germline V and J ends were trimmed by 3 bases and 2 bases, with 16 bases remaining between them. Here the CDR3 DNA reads TGTGCCAGTAGTATGCCCCCGACAGCCGAAAACTATGGCTACACCTTC. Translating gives CASSMPPTAENYGYTF.

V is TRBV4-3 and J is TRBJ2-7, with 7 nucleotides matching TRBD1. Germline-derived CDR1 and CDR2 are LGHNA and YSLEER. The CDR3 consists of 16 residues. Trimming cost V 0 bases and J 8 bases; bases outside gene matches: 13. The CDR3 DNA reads TGCGCCAGCAGCCAAGAGACGGGACAGATACAGACGAAGCAGTACTTC. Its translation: CASSQETGQIQTKQYF.

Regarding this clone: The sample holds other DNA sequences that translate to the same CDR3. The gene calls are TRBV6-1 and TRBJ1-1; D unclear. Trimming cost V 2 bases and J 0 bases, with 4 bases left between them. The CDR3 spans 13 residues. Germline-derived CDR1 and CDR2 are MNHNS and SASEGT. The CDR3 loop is CASSETLNTEAFF. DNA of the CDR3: TGTGCCAGCAGTGAAACCTTGAACACTGAAGCTTTCTTT.

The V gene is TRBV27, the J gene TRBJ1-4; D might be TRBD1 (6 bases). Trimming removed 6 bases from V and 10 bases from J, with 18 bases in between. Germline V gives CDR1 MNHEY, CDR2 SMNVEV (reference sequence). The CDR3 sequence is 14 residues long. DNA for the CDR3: TGTGCCAGCAGCTCTAACCCCCTGACAGGAAAACTGTTTTTT. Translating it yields CASSSNPLTGKLFF.